This entry lists 28 T cell receptor beta chains sequenced from one sample in a study of cytomegalovirus exposure and HLA in healthy donors. The PCR employed 60 Vbeta primers together with 13 Jbeta primers. The method was immunoSEQ multiplex PCR; TCRdb's version includes in-frame clones alone and lacks a portion of them. The sample has under 200,000 clones, more than 70% seen once; the top ten hold around 0.96%. The sample taken for sequencing was PBMCs. The source of these receptors is a young man in good health and CMV-seronegative.

CDR3 sequence reads: CASSQEGAGRSYEQYF. DNA of the CDR3: TGCGCCAGCAGCCAAGAGGGGGCCGGGCGCTCCTACGAGCAGTACTTC. This chain links TRBV4-1 with TRBJ2-7; D is possibly TRBD1 (6 bases). Germline V lookup: CDR1 MGHRA, CDR2 YSYEKL. The CDR3 contains 16 residues. V lost 0 bases to trimming and J lost 0 bases, with 12 bases between them.

For the CDR3, the DNA is TGCGCCAGCAGCCCTAGGGACAGCTATTCCTACGAGCAGTACTTC. Translating gives CASSPRDSYSYEQYF. The V call is TRBV5-1, the J call TRBJ2-5; 7 bases are shared with TRBD1. The J call may be mistaken, given a closer DNA end match to TRBJ2-7. This CDR3 comprises 15 residues. Germline CDR1 is SGHRS and CDR2 is YFSETQ.

The chain recombines TRBV5-4 with TRBJ2-5, with TRBD1 matching over 7 bases. Germline trimming cut 4 bases from V and 5 bases from J; bases unmatched to any gene: 20. Germline CDR1 and CDR2: SGHNT and YYREEE (reference sequence). The CDR3 has 18 amino acids. CDR3 sequence reads: CASSRPPPTGREGETQYF. Written as DNA, the CDR3 is TGTGCCAGCAGCCGTCCCCCCCCGACAGGGAGAGAGGGGGAGACCCAGTACTTC.

The chain carries TRBV18 and TRBJ2-3; a weak D match, TRBD1 (5 bases). The germline gives CDR1 KGHSH, CDR2 LQKENI. This CDR3 has 17 residues. V was clipped by 0 bases and J by 4 bases, with 17 bases between them. The CDR3 sequence is CASSPPRFSLGADTQYF. The CDR3 coding sequence is TGTGCCAGCTCACCACCAAGATTTTCTTTAGGGGCAGATACGCAGTATTTT.

The CDR3 reads CASSQGLAGGRYRDTQYF. The DNA of the CDR3 is TGTGCCAGCAGCCAAGGACTAGCGGGGGGTCGGTATAGAGATACGCAGTATTTT. The V and J genes are TRBV4-2 and TRBJ2-3, with 13 bases aligning to TRBD2. CDR1 is LGHNA, CDR2 YNFKEQ, per germline. This CDR3 has 18 residues. Germline trimming cut 1 base from V and 5 bases from J; bases unmatched to any gene: 9.

V is TRBV30 and J is TRBJ1-5, with unresolved D. The germline gives CDR1 GTSNPN, CDR2 SVGIG (reference sequence). The CDR3 is 13 residues long. The ends were cut back, 2 bases at V and 0 bases at J, with 5 bases in the middle. The CDR3 reads CAWSINSNQPQHF. The CDR3 region has the DNA TGTGCCTGGAGTATTAATAGCAATCAGCCCCAGCATTTT.

This rearrangement joins TRBV6-1 to TRBJ1-1, with 7 bases aligning to TRBD1. The germline CDR1 and CDR2 sequences are MNHNS and SASEGT. The length of the CDR3 is 14 residues. Losses at the gene ends were 6 bases for V and 5 bases for J; bases not matched to a gene: 9. The CDR3 sequence: CASSDRVGMTEAFF. The CDR3 region has the DNA TGTGCCAGCAGCGACAGGGTTGGGATGACTGAAGCTTTCTTT.

The V gene is TRBV6-5, the J gene TRBJ2-4, with 7 bases that match TRBD1. The length of the CDR3 is 16 residues. Germline trimming cut 2 bases from V and 1 base from J; bases unmatched to any gene: 5. In germline, CDR1 is MNHEY, CDR2 SVGAGI. The DNA of the CDR3 is TGTGCCAGCAGTTACACCCTGACAGGGGCCAAAAACATTCAGTACTTC. Translated: CASSYTLTGAKNIQYF.

The rearrangement joins TRBV7-2 to TRBJ2-4, with TRBD2 identical over 10 bases. Germline V lookup: CDR1 SGHTA, CDR2 FQGNSA. This CDR3 comprises 15 residues. The trim removed 2 bases at V and 7 bases at J, leaving 5 bases unmatched. In DNA form, the CDR3 reads TGTGCCAGCAGCTTACAGCGGGGGGGCTCGAACATTCAGTACTTC. Protein sequence: CASSLQRGGSNIQYF.

This rearrangement joins TRBV5-4 to TRBJ1-2, with D maybe TRBD1 (6 bases). The CDR3 consists of 14 residues. Germline V gives CDR1 SGHNT, CDR2 YYREEE (reference sequence). The V end lost 2 bases, the J end lost 2 bases, and 10 bases lay between the germline ends. CDR3 loop: CASSFRGANYGYTF. The CDR3 coding sequence is TGTGCCAGCAGCTTCCGGGGGGCGAACTATGGCTACACCTTC.

The rearrangement joins TRBV4-2 to TRBJ2-1, with a possible D match to TRBD2 (7 bases). Trimming removed 3 bases at V and 4 bases at J, with 22 bases between. CDR1 is LGHNA, CDR2 YNFKEQ, per germline. The CDR3 is 18 residues long. CDR3 nucleotide sequence: TGTGCCAGCAGCCAGCGTCAGCTGGCGGGGGCCCTATACAATGAGCAGTTCTTC. It codes for CASSQRQLAGALYNEQFF.

The chain combines TRBV6-1 with TRBJ2-2, with D hard to call. Germline lookup yields CDR1 MNHNS and CDR2 SASEGT. V shed 7 bases and J shed 3 bases, with 12 bases lying between them. The CDR3 length is 14 residues. The CDR3 protein is CASTRPLYTGELFF. The CDR3 DNA reads as TGTGCCAGCACTAGACCCTTGTACACCGGGGAGCTGTTTTTT.

The CDR3 spells CAWSPLAGRNNEQFF. The CDR3 DNA reads as TGTGCCTGGTCCCCCTTAGCGGGGCGGAACAATGAGCAGTTCTTC. The V and J genes are TRBV30 and TRBJ2-1, with 8 nucleotides matching TRBD2. V gave up 5 bases and J gave up 5 bases; unmatched junction bases: 11. The length of the CDR3 is 15 residues. Germline CDR1 and CDR2: GTSNPN and SVGIG (reference sequence).

J is TRBJ2-7 and V is TRBV18; 7 nucleotides align to TRBD1. The CDR3 contains 15 residues. J lost 5 bases, V lost 3 bases, and 10 bases had no gene match. Germline CDR1 KGHSH, CDR2 LQKENI. CDR3 DNA: TGTGCCAGCTCACCTAGGGAAGGGGGCCTCCACGAGCAGTACTTC. Encoded protein: CASSPREGGLHEQYF.

The V call is TRBV6-1, the J call TRBJ1-2, with TRBD1 matching 7 bases. The germline V gene has CDR1 MNHNS and CDR2 SASEGT. V trimming: 3 bases; J trimming: 4 bases; junction bases outside the gene matches: 8. This CDR3 comprises 15 residues. For the CDR3, the DNA is TGTGCCAGCAGTGAGCAGATCGGGACAGCCTATGGCTACACCTTC. Translation: CASSEQIGTAYGYTF.

The genes are TRBV6-6 and TRBJ1-4, with TRBD1 identical over 7 bases. Trimming took 0 bases from V and 2 from J; bases not matched to a gene: 3. CDR1 is MNHNY and CDR2 is SVGAGI in the germline V gene (reference sequence). There are 16 residues in the CDR3. CDR3 loop: CASSYSRGGTNEKLFF. Written as DNA, the CDR3 is TGTGCCAGCAGTTACTCGAGAGGGGGCACTAATGAAAAACTGTTTTTT.

The rearrangement uses TRBV15 and TRBJ2-3; possible D gene TRBD2, 6 bases. The CDR3 sequence is 17 residues long. Germline CDR1 is LNHNV and CDR2 is YYDKDF (reference sequence). Trimming cost V 1 base and J 0 bases, with 14 bases left between them. The CDR3, as DNA: TGTGCCACCAGCAGAGCGCGGGGACTCCCTAGCACAGATACGCAGTATTTT. Protein product: CATSRARGLPSTDTQYF.

The chain links TRBV4-3 to TRBJ1-2; D gene unclear. There are 14 residues in the CDR3. The V end lost 4 bases, the J end lost 4 bases, and 13 bases lay between the germline ends. Germline CDR1 LGHNA, CDR2 YSLEER. In DNA, the CDR3 is TGCGCCAGCAGCCCTGGTGGCAGTCCCTATGGCTACACCTTC. This codes for CASSPGGSPYGYTF.

J is TRBJ2-1 and V is TRBV15; no firm D call. Trimming shortened V by 0 bases and J by 7 bases, and 13 bases separated the two germline ends. The CDR3 consists of 15 residues. Germline CDR1 is LNHNV and CDR2 is YYDKDF (reference sequence). DNA of the CDR3: TGTGCCACCAGCAGAGAGCTAGTGTTATGGAATGAGCAGTTCTTC. It encodes CATSRELVLWNEQFF.

This clone was picked up one time. The chain employs TRBV10-1 and TRBJ2-7, with a weak D call TRBD2 (6 bases). The germline gives CDR1 WNHNN, CDR2 SYGVQD (reference sequence). This CDR3 is built from 15 residues. The V end lost 3 bases, the J end lost 5 bases, and 17 bases lay between the germline ends. The CDR3 DNA reads as TGCGCCAGCAGTGATGCTAGGGAGGACGAGAACGAGCAGTACTTC. Protein product: CASSDAREDENEQYF.

CDR3 coding DNA: TGTGCCAGCAGCCGTATGGACAGGGACTATGGAAACACCATATATTTT. Translated, it gives CASSRMDRDYGNTIYF. V gene TRBV6-6 combines with J gene TRBJ1-3; TRBD1 agrees at 8 bases. The CDR3 runs 16 residues. J gave up 3 bases and V 6 bases, and 10 bases lay outside the gene matches. Germline-derived CDR1 and CDR2 are MNHNY and SVGAGI (reference sequence).

The rearrangement links TRBV2 to TRBJ2-5; perhaps TRBD2 as D (5 bases). The DNA end is a closer match to TRBJ2-7, so the J assignment may be wrong. The CDR3 extends over 15 amino acids. Germline V gene lookup returns CDR1 SNHLY and CDR2 FYNNEI. CDR3 in amino acids: CASSVERRSSYEQYF. DNA for the CDR3: TGTGCCAGCAGTGTAGAGCGGCGATCATCCTACGAGCAGTACTTC.

In nucleotides, the CDR3 is TGTGCCAGCACCTGGGACAGGGAAGTTTATGGCTACACCTTC. Translating gives CASTWDREVYGYTF. V gene TRBV28 combines with J gene TRBJ1-2; 9 bases are a match to TRBD1. J lost 5 bases, V lost 7 bases, and 8 bases had no gene match. CDR1 and CDR2 (germline): MDHEN, SYDVKM. This CDR3 spans 14 amino acids.

The V call is TRBV7-2, the J call TRBJ2-7; D may be TRBD2 (5 bases). Trimming removed 5 bases from V and 3 bases from J, with 11 bases in between. The CDR3 is made up of 13 amino acids. Germline V gene sequence: CDR1 SGHTA, CDR2 FQGNSA. CDR3 sequence reads: CASSPVGSYEQYF. The DNA for the CDR3 is TGTGCCAGCAGCCCCGTTGGGAGCTACGAGCAGTACTTC.

The V call is TRBV28, the J call TRBJ1-2, with D possibly TRBD1 on 5 matching bases. Germline CDR1 is MDHEN and CDR2 is SYDVKM. V was shortened by 1 base and J by 1 base, with 16 bases between the two germline ends. The CDR3 is 17 residues long. The CDR3, as DNA: TGTGCCAGCAGTTTATTGGGGGGAGGGCAGATTAACTATGGCTACACCTTC. It yields the protein CASSLLGGGQINYGYTF.

The chain combines TRBV7-9 with TRBJ1-1; D may be TRBD1 (6 bases). Trimming removed 5 bases from V and 6 bases from J, with 10 bases in between. Germline values: CDR1 SEHNR, CDR2 FQNEAQ (reference sequence). The CDR3 contains 12 residues. CDR3 protein: CASSRGQPEAFF. CDR3 sequence (DNA): TGTGCCAGCAGCCGAGGACAGCCTGAAGCTTTCTTT.

V gene TRBV9 combines with J gene TRBJ1-6; D possibly corresponds to TRBD1 (6 bases). This CDR3 contains 14 residues. V lost 2 bases and J lost 6, with 9 bases in between. The germline CDR1 and CDR2 sequences are SGDLS and YYNGEE. CDR3 sequence (DNA): TGTGCCAGCAGCGTCGGACAGCCTAATTCACCCCTCCACTTT. It is translated as CASSVGQPNSPLHF.

The chain combines TRBV11-2 with TRBJ2-5; 9 bases fit TRBD1. The germline V gene encodes CDR1 SGHAT and CDR2 FQNNGV. The CDR3 contains 17 residues. V shed 2 bases, J shed 4 bases, and the junction held 11 bases outside the gene matches. CDR3 protein: CASSLYWGQGLSETQYF. The CDR3 DNA reads as TGTGCCAGCAGCTTATACTGGGGACAGGGCTTATCAGAGACCCAGTACTTC.